Below, 7 T cell receptor beta chains from the same sample are listed, as sequenced in a study of cytomegalovirus exposure and HLA in healthy donors. The PCR was carried out with 60 Vbeta primers and 13 Jbeta primers. Sequenced by immunoSEQ multiplex PCR; TCRdb stores in-frame clones only, minus some. The sample has under 200,000 clones, approximately 85% seen once. Sequenced: PBMCs. All receptors come from a man aged 18 to 35 in good health and CMV-seropositive.

V usage is TRBV30 and J usage is TRBJ1-5, with a tentative D call TRBD1 (5 bases). The CDR3 spans 14 residues. Trimming stripped 3 bases from V and 2 bases from J, with 11 bases between. Germline-derived CDR1 and CDR2 are GTSNPN and SVGIG (reference sequence). The CDR3 region is CAWSRVGGNQPQHF. The CDR3 bases are TGTGCCTGGAGCCGGGTAGGGGGCAATCAGCCCCAGCATTTT. The complete variable domain, with remaining parts taken from reference TRBV30 and TRBJ1-5, reads SQTIHQWPATLVQPVGSPLSLECTVEGTSNPNLYWYRQAAGRGLQLLFYSVGIGQISSEVPQNLSASRPQDRQFILSSKKLLLSDSGFYLCAWSRVGGNQPQHFGDGTRLSIL.

The chain links TRBV4-3 to TRBJ1-1; D is perhaps TRBD1 (6 bases). Deletions cut 3 bases from V and 1 base from J, with 21 bases between. The CDR3 is made up of 18 amino acids. Looked up from germline, CDR1 is LGHNA and CDR2 is YSLEER. This CDR3 reads CASSQGWTVSQGNTEAFF. In nucleotides, the CDR3 is TGCGCCAGCAGCCAGGGTTGGACCGTTTCACAGGGGAACACTGAAGCTTTCTTT.

This clone came up once. V gene TRBV23-1 combines with J gene TRBJ2-1; D gene unclear. TRBV23-1 is labeled an ORF, and its function is uncertain. The germline V and J ends were trimmed by 7 bases and 10 bases, with 8 bases remaining between them. The length of the CDR3 is 10 residues. The CDR3 loop reads CASMLEEQFF. CDR3 nucleotide sequence: TGCGCCAGCATGTTGGAGGAGCAGTTCTTC.

This clone was counted once. The chain has TRBV5-4 and TRBJ1-3; D unresolved. The germline V and J ends were trimmed by 4 bases and 0 bases, with 14 bases remaining between them. This CDR3 contains 16 residues. Germline V gene data show CDR1 as SGHNT and CDR2 as YYREEE (reference sequence). The CDR3 DNA reads as TGTGCCAGCAGCGGAACCGGACTCGCCTCTGGAAACACCATATATTTT. Amino acids: CASSGTGLASGNTIYF.

This clone appeared once. CDR3 in DNA: TGCGCCAGCAGTGCAGACCAAGAGACCCAGTACTTC. Its translation: CASSADQETQYF. The chain couples TRBV10-2 to TRBJ2-5; no clear D. The V gene's germline CDR1 is WSHSY and CDR2 SAAADI. Trimming took 4 bases from V and 0 from J, leaving 3 bases between them. This CDR3 is 12 amino acids long.

V and J are TRBV30 and TRBJ2-7; 9 bases match TRBD1. The V gene's germline CDR1 is GTSNPN and CDR2 SVGIG (reference sequence). CDR3 length: 15 amino acids. J was trimmed by 2 bases and V by 8 bases; bases with no gene match: 13. Written as DNA, the CDR3 is TGTGCCCACAGACTGGGACAGGGATTTACCTACGAGCAGTACTTC. It encodes CAHRLGQGFTYEQYF.

The V and J genes are TRBV9 and TRBJ1-1; the D gene is possibly TRBD1 (5 bases). CDR3 length equals 17 residues. Germline V gives CDR1 SGDLS, CDR2 YYNGEE. The V and J ends lost 1 base and 2 bases respectively, with 18 bases between them. In DNA, the CDR3 is TGTGCCAGCAGCGTATATCCCCTAGACAGCCCTAACACTGAAGCTTTCTTT. The encoded protein is CASSVYPLDSPNTEAFF.